Below, 24 T cell receptor beta chains from the same sample are listed, as sequenced in a study of T-cell memory formation after mild COVID-19. One entry per CDR3 protein, called by TCRdb with MiXCR from the 5' RACE reads. Seen here are just over 350,000 distinct CDR3 sequences, over 13% observed once, and the top ten hold under 25%. Sequencing input: PBMCs or a T cell subset sorted from them (not recorded which). Receptors were obtained from a man between 18 and 29 years old who had mild COVID-19 (a few samples of this study predate the infection). Cell type and time point are not known.

The genes are TRBV10-3 and TRBJ2-3; D is possibly TRBD1 or TRBD2 (5 bases each). The germline V and J ends were trimmed by 7 bases and 6 bases, with 14 bases remaining between them. CDR1 and CDR2 from the germline V gene are ENHRY and SYGVKD. The CDR3 spans 13 residues. In nucleotides, the CDR3 is TGTGCCATCATGTCGGGGCCGGAGGATACGCAGTATTTT. It yields the protein CAIMSGPEDTQYF.

The V call is TRBV5-1, the J call TRBJ1-2, with TRBD1 identical over 10 bases. There are 16 residues in the CDR3. Germline trimming cut 3 bases from V and 8 bases from J; bases unmatched to any gene: 13. Germline V gene sequence: CDR1 SGHRS, CDR2 YFSETQ. Written as DNA, the CDR3 is TGCGCCAGCAGCTCACTTGACAGGGGGCGAAACGGAGGCTACACCTTC. Amino acids: CASSSLDRGRNGGYTF.

J is TRBJ2-3 and V is TRBV12-3 or TRBV12-4, with 7 bases fitting TRBD1. V trimming: 6 bases; J trimming: 2 bases; junction bases outside the gene matches: 8. This CDR3 has 15 residues. In DNA form, the CDR3 reads TGTGCCAGCAGCCCTGGGACAGCAAACACAGATACGCAGTATTTT. It specifies CASSPGTANTDTQYF.

The V call is TRBV30, the J call TRBJ2-7, with D possibly TRBD1 on 6 matching bases. This CDR3 has 13 residues. The germline V gene has CDR1 GTSNPN and CDR2 SVGIG (reference sequence). With 2 bases removed from V and 4 bases from J, the gap between germline ends came to 12 bases. CDR3 loop: CAWSRTVGYEQYF. The CDR3 DNA reads as TGTGCCTGGAGTCGGACAGTGGGGTACGAGCAGTACTTC.

This clonotype was observed a handful of times. The chain is built from TRBV3-1 and TRBJ2-5; tentatively, D is TRBD2 (5 bases). Trimming pared 0 bases from V and 5 bases from J, leaving 16 bases between. Germline V gene sequence: CDR1 LGHDT, CDR2 YNNKEL (reference sequence). This CDR3 has 16 residues. For the CDR3, the DNA is TGTGCCAGCAGCCAAGATCTTAGCGAGCGATTCGAGACCCAGTACTTC. This codes for CASSQDLSERFETQYF.

This clonotype was detected a few times. V is TRBV7-2 and J is TRBJ2-3; 9 bases map to TRBD2. There are 14 residues in the CDR3. V dropped 5 bases and J dropped 4; count of bases not matched to a gene: 4. In germline, CDR1 is SGHTA, CDR2 FQGNSA. The CDR3 sequence: CASSLGLAPDTQYF. CDR3 DNA sequence: TGTGCCAGCAGCCTAGGACTAGCGCCAGATACGCAGTATTTT. The variable domain in full, completed from reference TRBV7-2 and TRBJ2-3, reads GAGVSQSPSNKVTEKGKDVELRCDPISGHTALYWYRQSLGQGLEFLIYFQGNSAPDKSGLPSDRFSAERTGGSVSTLTIQRTQQEDSAVYLCASSLGLAPDTQYFGPGTRLTVL.

A few counts support this clonotype. The chain carries TRBV12-3 or TRBV12-4 and TRBJ2-3; TRBD2 might be the D (7 bases). The V end lost 5 bases, the J end lost 0 bases, and 21 bases lay between the germline ends. The CDR3 length is 18 residues. CDR3 residues: CASSIRLGGGGSTDTQYF. Written as DNA, the CDR3 is TGTGCCAGCAGTATCCGTCTGGGAGGGGGGGGAAGCACAGATACGCAGTATTTT.

V is TRBV28 and J is TRBJ1-5, with 8 bases aligning to TRBD1. The V gene end was trimmed by 2 bases and the J gene end by 5 bases; junction bases not matched to a gene: 2. Germline V lookup: CDR1 MDHEN, CDR2 SYDVKM. The CDR3 is 14 residues long. Written as DNA, the CDR3 is TGTGCCAGCAGTTTAACAGGGGGTCATCAGCCCCAGCATTTT. Amino acid sequence: CASSLTGGHQPQHF.

This clonotype has more than one count but fewer than ten. The CDR3 sequence: CASSYGQGIDNEQFF. The CDR3 DNA is TGTGCCAGCAGTTACGGACAGGGAATCGACAATGAGCAGTTCTTC. This chain connects TRBV6-5 to TRBJ2-1; TRBD1 matches at 8 bases. Trimming at V came to 2 bases and at J to 5 bases, leaving 5 bases not matched to a gene. The CDR3 contains 15 residues. Per germline, CDR1 MNHEY and CDR2 SVGAGI.

The CDR3 nucleotides are TGTGCCAGCCGGGACTCTAGCACAGATACGCAGTATTTT. Amino acid sequence: CASRDSSTDTQYF. V is TRBV6-1 and J is TRBJ2-3, with D perhaps matching TRBD2 (6 bases). Trimming pared 8 bases from V and 0 bases from J, leaving 9 bases between. The CDR3 runs to 13 residues. Germline CDR1 is MNHNS and CDR2 is SASEGT.

This clonotype was found a few times. The chain is built from TRBV5-8 and TRBJ1-2, with a possible D match to TRBD1 (6 bases). V lost 5 bases and J 6 bases, leaving 14 bases between the germline ends. The germline gives CDR1 SGHTS, CDR2 YDEGEE. The CDR3 contains 13 residues. The chain's CDR3 is CASRPRGQDGYTF. The CDR3 DNA reads TGTGCCAGCAGACCTCGGGGGCAGGATGGCTACACCTTC.

This clonotype was counted a few times. This sequence joins TRBV7-3 and TRBJ2-1, with D perhaps matching TRBD1 (5 bases). CDR1 is SGHTA, CDR2 FQGTGA, per germline. The CDR3 is made up of 14 amino acids. Between the trimmed V and J ends, which lost 5 bases and 4 bases, there was a span of 12 bases. The CDR3 DNA reads TGTGCCAGCAGCCGTACCCAGGGTTACAATGAGCAGTTCTTC. This codes for CASSRTQGYNEQFF.

This clonotype has more than one count but fewer than ten. The chain joins TRBV7-6 to TRBJ1-1; TRBD1 might be the D (6 bases). Germline lookup yields CDR1 SGHVS and CDR2 FNYEAQ. V lost 5 bases to trimming and J lost 1 base, with 8 bases between them. CDR3 length equals 13 residues. This CDR3 reads CASSGQTNTEAFF. CDR3 in DNA: TGTGCCAGCAGCGGACAGACGAACACTGAAGCTTTCTTT.

The chain joins TRBV5-1 to TRBJ1-6; no definite D call. The germline V gene has CDR1 SGHRS and CDR2 YFSETQ. The CDR3 is 14 residues long. Trimming pared 4 bases from V and 6 bases from J, leaving 11 bases between. Here the CDR3 DNA reads TGCGCCAGCAGCCTACGGACGGGTAATTCACCCCTCCACTTT. Translating it yields CASSLRTGNSPLHF.

This clonotype was counted at least ten times. This chain joins TRBV5-1 and TRBJ2-3; possibly TRBD1 for D (6 bases). The CDR3 runs to 14 residues. CDR1 and CDR2 (germline): SGHRS, YFSETQ. V was shortened by 2 bases and J by 4 bases, with 11 bases between the two germline ends. CDR3 loop: CASSLQGAPDTQYF. DNA for the CDR3: TGCGCCAGCAGCTTACAGGGAGCACCAGATACGCAGTATTTT.

The V and J genes are TRBV29-1 and TRBJ2-2; 7 nucleotides match TRBD1. V gave up 2 bases and J gave up 2 bases; unmatched junction bases: 5. The germline V gene encodes CDR1 SQVTM and CDR2 ANQGSEA. The CDR3 length is 15 residues. The CDR3 spells CSVELGTVNTGELFF. The CDR3 region has the DNA TGCAGCGTTGAATTGGGGACAGTTAACACCGGGGAGCTGTTTTTT.

This clonotype has ten or more counts. The rearrangement joins TRBV12-3 or TRBV12-4 to TRBJ2-6, with 7 bases aligning to TRBD1. V lost 6 bases and J lost 2; bases outside the gene matches: 4. CDR3 length: 15 amino acids. CDR3 in amino acids: CASRQGTAGANVLTF. In DNA, the CDR3 is TGTGCCAGCAGGCAAGGGACAGCTGGGGCCAACGTCCTGACTTTC.

This clonotype was observed a few times. V is TRBV5-5 and J is TRBJ1-5; 8 bases line up with TRBD1. The trim removed 2 bases at V and 2 bases at J, leaving 6 bases unmatched. Germline-derived CDR1 and CDR2 are SGHKS and YYEKEE (reference sequence). The CDR3 loop spans 16 amino acids. As DNA, the CDR3 is TGTGCCAGCAGCTTACTGACAGGGGTCGGCAATCAGCCCCAGCATTTT. This encodes CASSLLTGVGNQPQHF.

This clonotype was picked up many times. V usage is TRBV14 and J usage is TRBJ1-6; the D gene is possibly TRBD1 (5 bases). The CDR3 totals 12 residues. The germline CDR1 and CDR2 sequences are SGHDN and FVKESK. Trimming took off 3 bases at V and 8 bases at J, with 5 bases between the two ends. CDR3 in amino acids: CASSQGDSPLHF. CDR3 sequence (DNA): TGTGCCAGCAGCCAGGGGGATTCACCCCTCCACTTT. The variable domain in full, completed from reference TRBV14 and TRBJ1-6, reads EAGVTQFPSHSVIEKGQTVTLRCDPISGHDNLYWYRRVMGKEIKFLLHFVKESKQDESGMPNNRFLAERTGGTYSTLKVQPAELEDSGVYFCASSQGDSPLHFGNGTRLTVT.

This clonotype was picked up a small number of times. The CDR3 here is CSARDPWETQYF. The CDR3 DNA reads TGCAGTGCTAGAGATCCGTGGGAGACCCAGTACTTC. The chain carries TRBV20-1 and TRBJ2-5; D not certain. CDR3 length equals 12 residues. Germline V gene sequence: CDR1 DFQATT, CDR2 SNEGSKA (reference sequence). Trimming took off 0 bases at V and 5 bases at J, with 7 bases between the two ends.

This chain uses TRBV7-9 with TRBJ2-1; 8 nucleotides match TRBD2. After removal of 3 bases from V and 3 bases from J, the junction contained 4 bases not matched to a gene. CDR3 length: 15 amino acids. Germline CDR1 is SEHNR and CDR2 is FQNEAQ (reference sequence). The CDR3 region has the DNA TGTGCCAGCAGCTTTGCGGGAGGCCTCTACAATGAGCAGTTCTTC. Translating gives CASSFAGGLYNEQFF.

This clonotype was detected only a few times. The chain uses TRBV7-6 and TRBJ2-1, with D unresolved. V was clipped by 6 bases and J by 13 bases, with 22 bases between them. In germline, CDR1 is SGHVS, CDR2 FNYEAQ. The CDR3 is 14 residues long. As DNA, the CDR3 is TGTGCCAGCAGTCCGACCCCTACACTTGGTCTTCAGTTCTTC. This sequence encodes CASSPTPTLGLQFF. The variable domain in full, with the rest retrieved from reference TRBV7-6 and TRBJ2-1, is GAGVSQSPRYKVTKRGQDVALRCDPISGHVSLYWYRQALGQGPEFLTYFNYEAQQDKSGLPNDRFSAERPEGSISTLTIQRTEQRDSAMYRCASSPTPTLGLQFFGPGTRLTVL.

This clonotype was seen a few times. This chain links TRBV11-2 with TRBJ2-1; TRBD1 agrees at 12 bases. The germline CDR1 and CDR2 sequences are SGHAT and FQNNGV. The CDR3 is 18 residues long. The V gene end was trimmed by 5 bases and the J gene end by 4 bases; junction bases not matched to a gene: 12. CDR3 sequence reads: CASSPGGWGQGAYNEQFF. The DNA for the CDR3 is TGTGCCAGCAGCCCGGGGGGGTGGGGACAGGGGGCTTACAATGAGCAGTTCTTC.

The chain has TRBV7-6 and TRBJ2-7; the D gene is possibly TRBD2 (5 bases). V was pared by 5 bases and J by 2 bases, with 13 bases between. The CDR3 covers 14 residues. Germline lookup yields CDR1 SGHVS and CDR2 FNYEAQ. CDR3 bases: TGTGCCAGCAGCCGGGCGACGGGAACCTACGAGCAGTACTTC. Its protein is CASSRATGTYEQYF. The whole variable domain, filled in from reference TRBV7-6 and TRBJ2-7, reads GAGVSQSPRYKVTKRGQDVALRCDPISGHVSLYWYRQALGQGPEFLTYFNYEAQQDKSGLPNDRFSAERPEGSISTLTIQRTEQRDSAMYRCASSRATGTYEQYFGPGTRLTVT.